This T cell receptor (beta chain) was captured in a study of graft-versus-host responses after intestinal transplantation. In regard to this clone: The antigen is unknown.

Method: immunoSEQ multiplex PCR; TCRdb's copy keeps in-frame clones and lacks some. The data show some 92,000 clones, roughly 92% seen once. The V gene's germline CDR1 is SNHLY and CDR2 FYNNEI. Trimming shortened V by 0 bases and J by 8 bases, and 7 bases separated the two germline ends. The CDR3 extends over 12 amino acids. The chain has TRBV2 and TRBJ2-5, with D unclear. The receptor comes from a human donor who received an intestinal transplant. The material was unstimulated CD4+ T cells sorted from spleen or lymph node cells, obtained before intestinal transplant. The CDR3 protein is CASSEALATQYF. The CDR3 nucleotides read TGTGCCAGCAGTGAAGCGCTCGCAACCCAGTACTTC. Full variable domain (remainder filled in from reference TRBV2 and TRBJ2-5): EPEVTQTPSHQVTQMGQEVILRCVPISNHLYFYWYRQILGQKVEFLVSFYNNEISEKSEIFDDQFSVERPDGSNFTLKIRSTKLEDSAMYFCASSEALATQYFGPGTRLLVL.